Detailed here is one T cell receptor beta chain. This sample was taken from a study of T cell changes during pregnancy in multiple sclerosis. The protocol was immunoSEQ multiplex PCR, while the TCRdb copy is restricted to in-frame clones and leaves out a portion. Counted here are roughly 60,000 clones, 90% occurring once; the ten biggest clones make up roughly 2.1%. The CDR3 contains 13 residues. CDR1 is SQVTM and CDR2 is ANQGSEA in the germline V gene. V dropped 5 bases and J dropped 5; count of bases not matched to a gene: 8. The chain joins TRBV29-1 to TRBJ1-1; 7 bases match TRBD1. The source is a female donor in good health, enrolled as a control in a pregnancy study. Sequencing used peripheral blood, obtained in the second trimester of pregnancy. The CDR3 spells CSVNGRGNTEAFF. In nucleotides, the CDR3 is TGCAGCGTTAATGGCAGGGGGAATACTGAAGCTTTCTTT. The full variable domain, its missing parts supplied by reference TRBV29-1 and TRBJ1-1, is SAVISQKPSRDICQRGTSLTIQCQVDSQVTMMFWYRQQPGQSLTLIATANQGSEATYESGFVIDKFPISRPNLTFSTLTVSNMSPEDSSIYLCSVNGRGNTEAFFGQGTRLTVV.